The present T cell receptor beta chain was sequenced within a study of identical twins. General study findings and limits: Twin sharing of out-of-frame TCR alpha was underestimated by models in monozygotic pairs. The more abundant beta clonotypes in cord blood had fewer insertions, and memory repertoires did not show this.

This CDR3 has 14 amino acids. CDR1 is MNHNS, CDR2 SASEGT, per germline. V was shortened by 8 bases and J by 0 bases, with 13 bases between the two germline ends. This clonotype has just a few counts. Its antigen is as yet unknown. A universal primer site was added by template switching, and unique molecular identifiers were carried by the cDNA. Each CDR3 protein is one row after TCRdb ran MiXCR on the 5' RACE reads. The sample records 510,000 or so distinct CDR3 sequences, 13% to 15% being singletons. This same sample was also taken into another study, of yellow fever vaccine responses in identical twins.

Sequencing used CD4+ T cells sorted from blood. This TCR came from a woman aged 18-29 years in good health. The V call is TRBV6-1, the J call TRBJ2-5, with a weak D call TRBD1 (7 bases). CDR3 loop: CASRRGQHQETQYF. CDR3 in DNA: TGTGCCAGCCGGAGGGGACAGCACCAAGAGACCCAGTACTTC.